Listed below are T cell receptor beta chains from one sample, sequenced in a study of T cell responses to AZD1222 COVID-19 vaccine. Profiling relied on immunoSEQ multiplex PCR, and the TCRdb table lists in-frame clones only, not all of them. Found here are some 98,000 clones, 70% to 90% of them singletons; the top ten hold roughly 15%. This material consisted of peripheral blood, taken on day 0 of AZD1222 vaccination. These receptors came from an adult in good health. CDR3s include the opening cysteine and the closing phenylalanine or tryptophan. Each record gives: J gene, V gene, clone size, D gene, CDR3 DNA, CDR3 protein. A D gene is named only where the DNA matches it firmly. Clone size, where shown, is once, few, many, or a class for clones that have expanded.

j_call: TRBJ2-5; v_call: TRBV7-9; clone_size: .; d_call: TRBD1; cdr3_nt: TGTGCCAGCAGACCCAGGGGGCAAGAGACCCAGTACTTC; cdr3_aa: CASRPRGQETQYF
j_call: TRBJ2-3; v_call: TRBV6-2/TRBV6-3; clone_size: .; d_call: .; cdr3_nt: TGTGCCAGCAGTTATGCCGGAGTTATGGGGGGCATGGATACGCAGTATTTT; cdr3_aa: CASSYAGVMGGMDTQYF
j_call: TRBJ1-1; v_call: TRBV18; clone_size: medium-sized; d_call: .; cdr3_nt: TGTGCCAGCTCTATGGAGGGGCTGAACACTGAAGCTTTCTTT; cdr3_aa: CASSMEGLNTEAFF
j_call: TRBJ1-1; v_call: TRBV10-1; clone_size: .; d_call: .; cdr3_nt: TGCGCCAGCAGGAGGGGGGGTCCGAACACTGAAGCTTTCTTT; cdr3_aa: CASRRGGPNTEAFF
j_call: TRBJ1-1; v_call: TRBV19; clone_size: .; d_call: .; cdr3_nt: TGTGCCAGTAGTCCCAGGGGTCTGAACACTGAAGCTTTCTTT; cdr3_aa: CASSPRGLNTEAFF
j_call: TRBJ1-2; v_call: TRBV9; clone_size: few; d_call: TRBD1; cdr3_nt: TGTGCCAGCAGCGTAGTCCGGGTGGGACAGGACTATGGCTACACCTTC; cdr3_aa: CASSVVRVGQDYGYTF
j_call: TRBJ1-2; v_call: TRBV9; clone_size: .; d_call: .; cdr3_nt: TGTGCCAGCAGCGTAGCTGAGGGGAGCTACACCTTC; cdr3_aa: CASSVAEGSYTF
j_call: TRBJ1-5; v_call: TRBV11-2; clone_size: .; d_call: .; cdr3_nt: TGTGCCAGCAGCTTAGATCGGAATCAGCCCCAGCATTTT; cdr3_aa: CASSLDRNQPQHF
j_call: TRBJ2-1; v_call: TRBV4-1; clone_size: .; d_call: .; cdr3_nt: TGCGCCAGCAGCCAAGGGGCGGGTCACAATGAGCAGTTCTTC; cdr3_aa: CASSQGAGHNEQFF
j_call: TRBJ1-2; v_call: TRBV6-5; clone_size: .; d_call: .; cdr3_nt: TGTGCCAGCAGTTACTCGCGAAGGGGAGGCTACACCTTC; cdr3_aa: CASSYSRRGGYTF
j_call: TRBJ1-1; v_call: TRBV19; clone_size: .; d_call: .; cdr3_nt: TGTGCCAGTAGTATAGGGCGGGGACTGAACACTGAAGCTTTCTTT; cdr3_aa: CASSIGRGLNTEAFF
j_call: TRBJ1-4; v_call: TRBV19; clone_size: few; d_call: .; cdr3_nt: TGTGCCAGTAGTCCCCGGACAGAGTCTAATGAAAAACTGTTTTTT; cdr3_aa: CASSPRTESNEKLFF
j_call: TRBJ1-4; v_call: TRBV19; clone_size: .; d_call: .; cdr3_nt: TGTGCCAGTAGTATAGAGCCCAGCAAGGGGTTTAATGAAAAACTGTTTTTT; cdr3_aa: CASSIEPSKGFNEKLFF
j_call: TRBJ1-3; v_call: TRBV27; clone_size: .; d_call: .; cdr3_nt: TGTGCCAGCCCAAGCTGGGGGATGGGAAACACCATATATTTT; cdr3_aa: CASPSWGMGNTIYF
j_call: TRBJ2-1; v_call: TRBV7-6; clone_size: .; d_call: TRBD2; cdr3_nt: TGTGCCAGCAGCGAGGGACTAGCGGGGGGCCTCGGCTACAATGAGCAGTTCTTC; cdr3_aa: CASSEGLAGGLGYNEQFF
j_call: TRBJ1-1; v_call: TRBV19; clone_size: few; d_call: .; cdr3_nt: TGTGCCAGTAGTAAAAGGAGGACTGAAGCTTTCTTT; cdr3_aa: CASSKRRTEAFF
j_call: TRBJ1-1; v_call: TRBV5-4; clone_size: .; d_call: .; cdr3_nt: TGTGCCAGCAGCTTGGCCCGGGCTCAGGGTGAAGCTTTCTTT; cdr3_aa: CASSLARAQGEAFF
j_call: TRBJ1-2; v_call: TRBV29-1; clone_size: .; d_call: TRBD1; cdr3_nt: TGCAGCGTCGGGACAGGGGTAGACTATGGCTACACCTTC; cdr3_aa: CSVGTGVDYGYTF
j_call: TRBJ2-3; v_call: TRBV9; clone_size: .; d_call: .; cdr3_nt: TGTGCCAGCAGCCCCTCACTAGCCACAGATACGCAGTATTTT; cdr3_aa: CASSPSLATDTQYF
j_call: TRBJ2-5; v_call: TRBV7-9; clone_size: .; d_call: .; cdr3_nt: TGTGCCAGCAGCTTACGAAGGGGACAAGAGACCCAGTACTTC; cdr3_aa: CASSLRRGQETQYF
j_call: TRBJ1-2; v_call: TRBV2; clone_size: few; d_call: .; cdr3_nt: TGTGCCAGCAGGGACAGTGGAGTTGACTATGGCTACACCTTC; cdr3_aa: CASRDSGVDYGYTF
j_call: TRBJ2-7; v_call: TRBV19; clone_size: .; d_call: TRBD2; cdr3_nt: TGTGCCAGTACCCGACTAGCGGGGGGGACCTACGAGCAGTACTTC; cdr3_aa: CASTRLAGGTYEQYF
j_call: TRBJ1-3; v_call: TRBV7-6; clone_size: .; d_call: TRBD1; cdr3_nt: TGTGCCAGCAGCTTAAACAGGGGGCCCTCCATCCGCTCTGGAAACACCATATATTTT; cdr3_aa: CASSLNRGPSIRSGNTIYF